This T cell receptor beta chain originates from a study of sequential checkpoint blockade in melanoma. The treatment denotes: randomized to nivolumab then ipilimumab (arm A) or the reverse (arm B). Trimming took off 5 bases at V and 0 bases at J, with 8 bases between the two ends. In germline, CDR1 is MNHEY, CDR2 SMNVEV (reference sequence). CDR3 length: 14 residues. Here immunoSEQ multiplex PCR was the method, and the copy in TCRdb shows in-frame clones only, minus some. The top ten hold roughly a sixth of the sample, which has roughly 30,000 clones, under 85% seen once. This rearrangement joins TRBV27 to TRBJ2-1; no clear D. This material consisted of CD8+ T cells sorted from blood (inferred from file names), taken from a patient given nivolumab and ipilimumab in sequence. The sequence derives from a human donor with melanoma. CDR3 sequence (DNA): TGTGCCAGCAGTCCGTTGAGCTCCTACAATGAGCAGTTCTTC. This encodes CASSPLSSYNEQFF.